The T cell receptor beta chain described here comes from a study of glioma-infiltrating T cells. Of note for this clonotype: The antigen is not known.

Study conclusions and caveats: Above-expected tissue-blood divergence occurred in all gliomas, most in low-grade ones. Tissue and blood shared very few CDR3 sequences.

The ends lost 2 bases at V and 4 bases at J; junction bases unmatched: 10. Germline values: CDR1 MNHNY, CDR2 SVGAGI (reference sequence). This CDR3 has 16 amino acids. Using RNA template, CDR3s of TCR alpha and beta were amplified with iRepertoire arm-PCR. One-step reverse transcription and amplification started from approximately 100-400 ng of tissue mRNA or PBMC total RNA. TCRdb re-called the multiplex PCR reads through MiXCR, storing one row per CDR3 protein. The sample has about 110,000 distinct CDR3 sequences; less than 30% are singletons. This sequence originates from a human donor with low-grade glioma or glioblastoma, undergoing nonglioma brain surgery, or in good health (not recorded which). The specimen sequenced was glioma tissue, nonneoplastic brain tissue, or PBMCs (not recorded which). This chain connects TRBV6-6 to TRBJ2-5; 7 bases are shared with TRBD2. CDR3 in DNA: TGTGCCAGCAGTTACAACGGCGGGAGTAAAGGAGAGACCCAGTACTTC. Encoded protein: CASSYNGGSKGETQYF.